Shown below are 8 T cell receptor beta chains from a single sample sequenced in a study of a mutant IDH1 vaccine in newly diagnosed glioma. Measured with immunoSEQ multiplex PCR; TCRdb has only the in-frame clones, and not every one. The table lists tens of thousands of clones, more than 65% of them singletons. Noted time point: baseline, week 1 (first vaccination visit). The treatment denotes: pre-vaccination baseline after standard-of-care therapy. Sequencing was performed on PBMCs, taken from a glioma patient treated with radiotherapy, temozolomide or both. These receptors all stem from a man in his forties with glioma. Some clones in this sample may be carry-over from other donors' samples.

The chain combines TRBV5-4 with TRBJ2-3; 8 bases line up with TRBD1. CDR1 is SGHNT and CDR2 is YYREEE in the germline V gene (reference sequence). Losses at the gene ends were 0 bases for V and 2 bases for J; bases not matched to a gene: 8. The CDR3 has 17 amino acids. CDR3 sequence: CASSLEGAGGPTDTQYF. DNA of the CDR3: TGTGCCAGCAGCTTGGAGGGTGCAGGGGGCCCCACAGATACGCAGTATTTT.

The V and J genes are TRBV7-2 and TRBJ2-7; TRBD2 matches 7 bases. Trimming cost V 3 bases and J 7 bases; bases outside gene matches: 6. CDR3 size: 13 residues. Germline values: CDR1 SGHTA, CDR2 FQGNSA. The CDR3 DNA follows: TGTGCCAGCAGCTTTACGGGGGGACTTGAGCAGTACTTC. It is translated as CASSFTGGLEQYF.

The rearrangement joins TRBV19 to TRBJ1-6, with 9 bases matching TRBD1. The V segment lost 7 bases and the J segment 9 bases; nucleotides outside the gene matches: 7. The CDR3 loop spans 14 amino acids. Per the germline V gene, CDR1 is LNHDA and CDR2 is SQIVND (reference sequence). The CDR3: CASTPTGGFSPLHF. The CDR3 nucleotides are TGTGCCAGTACTCCGACAGGGGGTTTTTCACCCCTCCACTTT.

The gene calls are TRBV4-2 and TRBJ1-4, with 7 bases identical to TRBD1. The germline CDR1 and CDR2 sequences are LGHNA and YNFKEQ. This CDR3 spans 15 amino acids. Trimming removed 5 bases from V and 12 bases from J; junction bases left unmatched: 15. CDR3: CASSAPGGGSGELFF. CDR3 nucleotide sequence: TGTGCCAGCAGCGCTCCAGGGGGAGGGTCTGGGGAACTGTTTTTT.

CDR3 DNA: TGTGCCAGCAGCCAGGGAGGGAGCAATCAGCCCCAGCATTTT. Translation: CASSQGGSNQPQHF. The V call is TRBV28, the J call TRBJ1-5, with a possible D match to TRBD1 (5 bases). CDR1 is MDHEN, CDR2 SYDVKM, per germline. CDR3 size: 14 residues. The V end lost 6 bases, the J end lost 1 base, and 10 bases lay between the germline ends.

This rearrangement joins TRBV4-1 to TRBJ2-5; D is perhaps TRBD2 (6 bases). V was shortened by 3 bases and J by 5 bases, with 13 bases between the two germline ends. The CDR3 sequence is 14 residues long. Germline V gives CDR1 MGHRA, CDR2 YSYEKL. Written as DNA, the CDR3 is TGCGCCAGCAGCCAGGGGACTGCCGGGGAGACCCAGTACTTC. Its translation: CASSQGTAGETQYF.

The gene calls are TRBV6-1 and TRBJ2-7; D not certain. Germline V gives CDR1 MNHNS, CDR2 SASEGT. This CDR3 contains 14 residues. The V and J ends lost 8 bases and 2 bases respectively, with 16 bases between them. Here the CDR3 DNA reads TGTGCCAGCTCCTTCCGGGCCCAAGCCTACGAGCAGTACTTC. Its translation is CASSFRAQAYEQYF.

The count of this clone is one. For the CDR3, the DNA is TGTGCCAGTAGTATTGAACTAGCGGGGTACGAGCAGTACTTC. Translated, it gives CASSIELAGYEQYF. This chain uses TRBV19 with TRBJ2-7; 10 nucleotides align to TRBD2. This CDR3 contains 14 residues. The trim removed 3 bases at V and 4 bases at J, leaving 3 bases unmatched. Germline V CDR1 and CDR2: LNHDA, SQIVND (reference sequence).